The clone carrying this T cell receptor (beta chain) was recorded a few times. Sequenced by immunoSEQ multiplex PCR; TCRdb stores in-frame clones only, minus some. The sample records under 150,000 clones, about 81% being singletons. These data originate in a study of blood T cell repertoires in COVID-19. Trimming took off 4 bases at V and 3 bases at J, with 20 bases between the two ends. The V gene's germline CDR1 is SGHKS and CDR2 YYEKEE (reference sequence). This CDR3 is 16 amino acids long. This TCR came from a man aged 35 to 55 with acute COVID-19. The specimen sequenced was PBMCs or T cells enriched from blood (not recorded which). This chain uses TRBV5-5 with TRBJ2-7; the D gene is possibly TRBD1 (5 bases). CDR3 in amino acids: CASSPTQDTTYYEQYF. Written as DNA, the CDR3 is TGTGCCAGCAGCCCTACGCAGGACACAACATACTACGAGCAGTACTTC.